A selection of T cell receptor beta chains follows, all from one sample in a study of cytomegalovirus exposure and HLA in healthy donors. The assay was immunoSEQ multiplex PCR, and TCRdb's table has in-frame clones only and misses some. The sample holds more than 95,000 clones, around two thirds seen once. The sequenced sample consisted of PBMCs. These receptors all stem from a woman aged 35 to 49 in good health and CMV-seropositive. The CDR3 runs from the conserved cysteine through the conserved F or W. Fields, in order: D gene, J gene, V gene, clone size, CDR3 protein, CDR3 DNA. A D gene is named only where the DNA matches it firmly. Not every row has a clone size; where given, it reads once, few, many or a size class.

d_call: TRBD2; j_call: TRBJ2-3; v_call: TRBV7-9; clone_size: -; cdr3_aa: CASSRNSGRDADTQYF; cdr3_nt: TGTGCCAGCAGCCGCAACAGCGGGAGGGACGCAGATACGCAGTATTTT
d_call: TRBD2; j_call: TRBJ2-1; v_call: TRBV5-1; clone_size: few; cdr3_aa: CASSFPGTSGRRLNYNEQFF; cdr3_nt: TGCGCCAGCAGCTTTCCCGGGACTAGCGGGAGAAGGTTGAACTACAATGAGCAGTTCTTC
d_call: TRBD1; j_call: TRBJ2-7; v_call: TRBV5-6; clone_size: -; cdr3_aa: CASSLAGTGGHEQYF; cdr3_nt: TGTGCCAGCAGCTTGGCCGGGACAGGGGGACACGAGCAGTACTTC
d_call: -; j_call: TRBJ2-1; v_call: TRBV13; clone_size: -; cdr3_aa: CASSRGLGSYNEQFF; cdr3_nt: TGTGCCAGCAGCCGCGGGCTCGGCTCCTACAATGAGCAGTTCTTC
d_call: -; j_call: TRBJ1-1; v_call: TRBV6-6; clone_size: -; cdr3_aa: CASSPTQGLLAEAFF; cdr3_nt: TGTGCCAGCAGCCCTACCCAGGGGTTGTTAGCTGAAGCTTTCTTT
d_call: -; j_call: TRBJ1-1; v_call: TRBV6-5; clone_size: -; cdr3_aa: CASSYVVDRPNTEAFF; cdr3_nt: TGTGCCAGCAGTTACGTCGTGGACAGACCGAACACTGAAGCTTTCTTT
d_call: -; j_call: TRBJ2-1; v_call: TRBV7-2; clone_size: -; cdr3_aa: CASSPQQGYEQFF; cdr3_nt: TGTGCCAGCAGCCCTCAACAGGGCTATGAGCAGTTCTTC
d_call: -; j_call: TRBJ1-1; v_call: TRBV18; clone_size: -; cdr3_aa: CASSFPGLPNTEAFF; cdr3_nt: TGTGCCAGCTCATTTCCGGGACTACCTAACACTGAAGCTTTCTTT
d_call: -; j_call: TRBJ1-4; v_call: TRBV7-9; clone_size: few; cdr3_aa: CASSLTTNEKLFF; cdr3_nt: TGTGCCAGCAGCCTAACAACTAATGAAAAACTGTTTTTT
d_call: TRBD2; j_call: TRBJ2-2; v_call: TRBV7-2; clone_size: few; cdr3_aa: CASSPAPLAGIAGELFF; cdr3_nt: TGTGCCAGCAGCCCGGCCCCCCTAGCGGGGATCGCCGGGGAGCTGTTTTTT
d_call: -; j_call: TRBJ1-1; v_call: TRBV5-1; clone_size: once; cdr3_aa: CASRGGGGTTEAFF; cdr3_nt: TGCGCCAGCCGGGGGGGAGGGGGGACCACTGAAGCTTTCTTT
d_call: -; j_call: TRBJ2-7; v_call: TRBV5-1; clone_size: -; cdr3_aa: CASSLFQRAAYYEQYF; cdr3_nt: TGCGCCAGCAGCTTGTTTCAGAGGGCCGCCTACTACGAGCAGTACTTC
d_call: -; j_call: TRBJ1-1; v_call: TRBV13; clone_size: -; cdr3_aa: CASSLGSAGLYTEAFF; cdr3_nt: TGTGCCAGCAGCTTAGGATCGGCAGGGCTGTACACTGAAGCTTTCTTT
d_call: -; j_call: TRBJ1-5; v_call: TRBV6-5; clone_size: few; cdr3_aa: CASRDTSNQPQHF; cdr3_nt: TGTGCCAGCAGGGACACTAGCAATCAGCCCCAGCATTTT
d_call: -; j_call: TRBJ2-7; v_call: TRBV19; clone_size: once; cdr3_aa: CASSFRDIQYF; cdr3_nt: TGTGCCAGTAGTTTCCGGGACATACAGTACTTC
d_call: TRBD1; j_call: TRBJ2-2; v_call: TRBV2; clone_size: -; cdr3_aa: CASRTQGAGELFF; cdr3_nt: TGTGCCAGCAGAACACAGGGGGCCGGGGAGCTGTTTTTT
d_call: -; j_call: TRBJ2-5; v_call: TRBV6-5; clone_size: -; cdr3_aa: CASSMTVQETQYF; cdr3_nt: TGTGCCAGCAGTATGACAGTTCAAGAGACCCAGTACTTC
d_call: -; j_call: TRBJ2-7; v_call: TRBV7-2; clone_size: -; cdr3_aa: CASSFGTPKAYEQYF; cdr3_nt: TGTGCCAGCAGCTTCGGGACACCAAAGGCCTACGAGCAGTACTTC
d_call: TRBD1; j_call: TRBJ2-2; v_call: TRBV7-3; clone_size: -; cdr3_aa: CASSPTGTGATGELFF; cdr3_nt: TGTGCCAGCAGCCCCACCGGGACAGGGGCCACCGGGGAGCTGTTTTTT
d_call: TRBD2; j_call: TRBJ2-1; v_call: TRBV5-5; clone_size: -; cdr3_aa: CASSLGTSGNNEQFF; cdr3_nt: TGTGCCAGCAGCTTGGGGACTAGCGGGAACAATGAGCAGTTCTTC
d_call: TRBD1; j_call: TRBJ2-5; v_call: TRBV19; clone_size: -; cdr3_aa: CASSRWDRGQETQYF; cdr3_nt: TGTGCCAGTAGTCGGTGGGACAGGGGGCAAGAGACCCAGTACTTC
d_call: TRBD2; j_call: TRBJ2-1; v_call: TRBV10-3; clone_size: -; cdr3_aa: CAISELLGSGSVDEQFF; cdr3_nt: TGTGCCATCAGTGAGCTCCTTGGTAGCGGGAGTGTGGATGAGCAGTTCTTC
d_call: TRBD1; j_call: TRBJ2-7; v_call: TRBV5-1; clone_size: -; cdr3_aa: CASSSGQDREQYF; cdr3_nt: TGCGCCAGCAGCTCAGGACAGGACCGCGAGCAGTACTTC
d_call: -; j_call: TRBJ2-7; v_call: TRBV7-2; clone_size: -; cdr3_aa: CASSLAGSYEQYF; cdr3_nt: TGTGCCAGCAGCTTGGCCGGGTCCTACGAGCAGTACTTC
d_call: -; j_call: TRBJ1-5; v_call: TRBV5-4; clone_size: -; cdr3_aa: CASSLSGAMPQHF; cdr3_nt: TGTGCCAGCAGCTTGTCTGGGGCGATGCCCCAGCATTTT
d_call: TRBD1; j_call: TRBJ1-2; v_call: TRBV5-1; clone_size: -; cdr3_aa: CASSRTPSGQGKSGGYTF; cdr3_nt: TGCGCCAGCAGCAGGACCCCTTCGGGACAGGGGAAGAGTGGTGGCTACACCTTC
d_call: -; j_call: TRBJ2-2; v_call: TRBV19; clone_size: -; cdr3_aa: CAGGDGFTGELFF; cdr3_nt: TGTGCCGGCGGGGATGGGTTTACCGGGGAGCTGTTTTTT
d_call: TRBD2; j_call: TRBJ2-1; v_call: TRBV5-6; clone_size: once; cdr3_aa: CASSQGLADYNEQFF; cdr3_nt: TGTGCCAGCAGCCAGGGACTAGCGGACTACAATGAGCAGTTCTTC
d_call: -; j_call: TRBJ1-1; v_call: TRBV7-2; clone_size: -; cdr3_aa: CAGGDYPWVRAFF; cdr3_nt: TGTGCCGGGGGGGATTACCCCTGGGTTCGGGCTTTCTTT
d_call: TRBD2; j_call: TRBJ2-1; v_call: TRBV6-6; clone_size: -; cdr3_aa: CASSYEGLAEVNEQFF; cdr3_nt: TGTGCCAGCAGTTACGAGGGACTAGCGGAAGTTAATGAGCAGTTCTTC
d_call: TRBD1; j_call: TRBJ1-1; v_call: TRBV5-1; clone_size: -; cdr3_aa: CASTRQGLGTEAFF; cdr3_nt: TGCGCCAGCACCCGACAGGGATTGGGCACTGAAGCTTTCTTT
d_call: -; j_call: TRBJ2-7; v_call: TRBV5-1; clone_size: -; cdr3_aa: CASSHDSYQAAYEQYF; cdr3_nt: TGCGCCAGCAGCCACGACAGTTATCAGGCGGCCTACGAGCAGTACTTC
d_call: TRBD2; j_call: TRBJ2-7; v_call: TRBV28; clone_size: -; cdr3_aa: CASSSGLAGVSHEQYF; cdr3_nt: TGTGCCAGCAGTTCCGGACTAGCGGGAGTATCCCACGAGCAGTACTTC
d_call: -; j_call: TRBJ2-6; v_call: TRBV11-1; clone_size: -; cdr3_aa: CASSLGNRGANVLTF; cdr3_nt: TGTGCCAGCAGCCTCGGTAATCGCGGGGCCAACGTCCTGACTTTC
d_call: -; j_call: TRBJ1-5; v_call: TRBV6-5; clone_size: -; cdr3_aa: CASSYGSNQPQHF; cdr3_nt: TGTGCCAGCAGTTACGGCAGCAATCAGCCCCAGCATTTT
d_call: -; j_call: TRBJ2-2; v_call: TRBV4-3; clone_size: -; cdr3_aa: CASSQALAGRMSTGELFF; cdr3_nt: TGCGCCAGCAGCCAAGCCCTCGCGGGCAGGATGAGCACCGGGGAGCTGTTTTTT
d_call: -; j_call: TRBJ2-7; v_call: TRBV2; clone_size: -; cdr3_aa: CASKRDSTSYEQYF; cdr3_nt: TGTGCCAGCAAACGGGACTCCACTTCCTACGAGCAGTACTTC
d_call: -; j_call: TRBJ1-6; v_call: TRBV2; clone_size: -; cdr3_aa: CASRKQAHNNSPLHF; cdr3_nt: TGTGCCAGTAGGAAGCAGGCCCACAATAATTCACCCCTCCACTTT
d_call: -; j_call: TRBJ2-7; v_call: TRBV15; clone_size: -; cdr3_aa: CATSRGAYEQYF; cdr3_nt: TGTGCCACCAGCAGAGGAGCGTACGAGCAGTACTTC
d_call: -; j_call: TRBJ2-7; v_call: TRBV10-3; clone_size: -; cdr3_aa: CATTSDFPSRQYF; cdr3_nt: TGTGCCACCACCTCGGACTTCCCCTCCCGGCAGTACTTC
d_call: -; j_call: TRBJ1-1; v_call: TRBV5-1; clone_size: -; cdr3_aa: CASSLGGKLMNTEAFF; cdr3_nt: TGCGCCAGCAGCTTGGGTGGAAAACTAATGAACACTGAAGCTTTCTTT
d_call: -; j_call: TRBJ1-3; v_call: TRBV7-2; clone_size: few; cdr3_aa: CASSFEGVGSSGNTIYF; cdr3_nt: TGTGCCAGCAGCTTTGAGGGGGTGGGGAGCTCTGGAAACACCATATATTTT
d_call: -; j_call: TRBJ1-5; v_call: TRBV19; clone_size: -; cdr3_aa: CASSIGGSNQPQHF; cdr3_nt: TGTGCCAGTAGTATAGGGGGCAGCAATCAGCCCCAGCATTTT
d_call: TRBD1; j_call: TRBJ1-6; v_call: TRBV9; clone_size: once; cdr3_aa: CASSERTGGSSPLHF; cdr3_nt: TGTGCCAGCAGCGAACGGACAGGGGGCAGTTCACCCCTCCACTTT
d_call: -; j_call: TRBJ2-7; v_call: TRBV2; clone_size: once; cdr3_aa: CASRGDHWSHEQYF; cdr3_nt: TGTGCCAGCAGGGGCGATCATTGGTCCCACGAGCAGTACTTC
d_call: TRBD2; j_call: TRBJ2-1; v_call: TRBV29-1; clone_size: -; cdr3_aa: CSVELAGARWNEQFF; cdr3_nt: TGCAGCGTTGAACTAGCGGGAGCCCGTTGGAATGAGCAGTTCTTC
d_call: -; j_call: TRBJ1-6; v_call: TRBV30; clone_size: -; cdr3_aa: CAWKDSNSPLHF; cdr3_nt: TGTGCCTGGAAGGACTCTAATTCACCCCTCCACTTT
d_call: TRBD2; j_call: TRBJ2-3; v_call: TRBV5-1; clone_size: -; cdr3_aa: CASSLDGGGVADTQYF; cdr3_nt: TGCGCCAGCAGCTTGGATGGGGGAGGGGTCGCAGATACGCAGTATTTT